The 14 T cell receptor beta chains reported below all come from one sample, sequenced in a study of beta chain features in type 1 diabetes. Expressed TCRB transcripts got sequenced, as all isolated RNA was reverse transcribed. Using immunoSEQ multiplex PCR, the repertoire was profiled, and TCRdb retains in-frame clones only, with some absent. The sample lists some 270,000 clones, around an eighth occurring once. The sequencing input was naive CD4+ T cells from blood. Source of these receptors: a middle-aged woman in good health.

This chain uses TRBV19 with TRBJ1-2; D possibly corresponds to TRBD1 (6 bases). The CDR3 loop spans 14 amino acids. Germline CDR1 reads LNHDA; CDR2 reads SQIVND (reference sequence). The ends were cut back, 3 bases at V and 2 bases at J, with 10 bases in the middle. This CDR3 reads CASSIMRGNYGYTF. For the CDR3, the DNA is TGTGCCAGTAGTATCATGAGGGGGAACTATGGCTACACCTTC.

V gene TRBV25-1 combines with J gene TRBJ2-1, with TRBD1 matching over 9 bases. V lost 7 bases and J lost 8; bases outside the gene matches: 12. The CDR3 has 15 residues. Per the germline V gene, CDR1 is MGHDK and CDR2 is SYGVNS. The CDR3 coding sequence is TGTGCCAGCAACCGAGACAGGGGGTTCTTCGATGAGCAGTTCTTC. As protein: CASNRDRGFFDEQFF.

The rearrangement uses TRBV23-1 and TRBJ1-2, with 7 positions matching TRBD1. TRBV23-1 is reported as an ORF; its role is uncertain. The CDR3 is 12 residues long. Losses at the gene ends were 8 bases for V and 6 bases for J; bases not matched to a gene: 6. As DNA, the CDR3 is TGCGCCAGCCGTAGGGGGCAAGATGGCTACACCTTC. Its protein product is CASRRGQDGYTF.

The V and J genes are TRBV2 and TRBJ2-1; D perhaps matches TRBD2 (5 bases). The CDR3 has 13 residues. The V end lost 7 bases, the J end lost 13 bases, and 20 bases lay between the germline ends. Germline V gene sequence: CDR1 SNHLY, CDR2 FYNNEI. The CDR3 loop reads CASMRENPRAQFF. In DNA form, the CDR3 reads TGTGCCAGCATGAGGGAAAACCCCCGGGCCCAGTTCTTC.

The chain links TRBV27 to TRBJ1-1, with 10 positions matching TRBD1. Germline loops: CDR1 MNHEY, CDR2 SMNVEV (reference sequence). The length of the CDR3 is 15 residues. Losses at the gene ends were 4 bases for V and 6 bases for J; bases not matched to a gene: 8. Written as DNA, the CDR3 is TGTGCCAGCAGTTACCAGACAGGGGGCGCGGCTGAAGCTTTCTTT. Translating it yields CASSYQTGGAAEAFF.

This chain uses TRBV5-1 with TRBJ2-7; TRBD2 matches 9 bases. V shed 4 bases and J 0 bases; nucleotides not matched to a gene: 5. This CDR3 has 15 residues. Germline values: CDR1 SGHRS, CDR2 YFSETQ. The DNA of the CDR3 is TGCGCCAGCAGCCTGCTAGCGGGAAGCTCCTACGAGCAGTACTTC. It specifies CASSLLAGSSYEQYF.

This chain uses TRBV5-1 with TRBJ2-5; 9 nucleotides agree with TRBD2. The V segment lost 0 bases and the J segment 7 bases; nucleotides outside the gene matches: 7. The CDR3 extends over 15 amino acids. Looked up from germline, CDR1 is SGHRS and CDR2 is YFSETQ. The CDR3 sequence: CASSLEGLAGRTQYF. The CDR3 DNA reads as TGCGCCAGCAGCTTGGAAGGGCTAGCGGGGAGGACCCAGTACTTC.

Comment on this clone: Other DNA sequences in the same sample also yield this CDR3. The V and J genes are TRBV20-1 and TRBJ1-1; no clear D gene. This CDR3 has 11 amino acids. Trimming took 1 base from V and 5 from J, leaving 5 bases between them. Per germline, CDR1 DFQATT and CDR2 SNEGSKA (reference sequence). CDR3 DNA sequence: TGCAGTGCTAGAGGAGGGACTGAAGCTTTCTTT. Its protein is CSARGGTEAFF.

This chain uses TRBV5-4 with TRBJ2-7, with TRBD2 matching 8 bases. The germline V gene has CDR1 SGHNT and CDR2 YYREEE (reference sequence). V shed 5 bases, J shed 6 bases, and the junction held 16 bases outside the gene matches. The CDR3 has 16 amino acids. The CDR3 is CASREGGRGAVGEQYF. The CDR3 DNA follows: TGTGCCAGCAGGGAAGGGGGGCGGGGGGCAGTCGGCGAGCAGTACTTC.

This clone has a handful of counts. At one end, the junction sequence differs from germline, possibly due to a read error. The chain employs TRBV5-4 and TRBJ1-1, with 7 bases that match TRBD1. This CDR3 has 13 amino acids. The germline V gene encodes CDR1 SGHNT and CDR2 YYREEE (reference sequence). The CDR3 DNA is TGTGCCAGCAGCCCCGGACAGGCGAGAATAGATGTCTTT. Translated: CASSPGQARIDVF.

V is TRBV5-4 and J is TRBJ2-5; 8 nucleotides align to TRBD2. Germline values: CDR1 SGHNT, CDR2 YYREEE (reference sequence). The CDR3 consists of 18 residues. With V trimmed by 1 base and J by 2 bases, 13 bases remained unmatched. The CDR3 DNA sequence: TGTGCCAGCAGCTTGTCGGGGGGGTGGAGATTGCGGCAAGAGACCCAGTACTTC. Residues: CASSLSGGWRLRQETQYF.

In its sample, this clone was seen a few times. The V and J genes are TRBV7-8 and TRBJ2-7; 8 nucleotides align to TRBD1. Unmatched junction bases numbered 6, after V lost 4 bases and J lost 1 base. Looked up from germline, CDR1 is SGHVS and CDR2 is FQNEAQ. There are 15 residues in the CDR3. In DNA form, the CDR3 reads TGTGCCAGCAGCTCTCAGGGGGCAAAGTCCTACGAGCAGTACTTC. Amino acid sequence: CASSSQGAKSYEQYF. The complete variable domain, with remaining parts taken from reference TRBV7-8 and TRBJ2-7, reads GAGVSQSPRYKVAKRGQDVALRCDPISGHVSLFWYQQALGQGPEFLTYFQNEAQLDKSGLPSDRFFAERPEGSVSTLKIQRTQQEDSAVYLCASSSQGAKSYEQYFGPGTRLTVT.

The table lists this clone with a few counts. This rearrangement joins TRBV19 to TRBJ1-2; the D is unclear. Germline CDR1 reads LNHDA; CDR2 reads SQIVND (reference sequence). V was shortened by 9 bases and J by 1 base, with 12 bases between the two germline ends. This CDR3 region has 13 residues. The CDR3 spells CASRTDLNYGYTF. The DNA for the CDR3 is TGTGCCAGCCGAACAGACCTTAACTATGGCTACACCTTC.

The rearrangement uses TRBV16 and TRBJ2-7; the D is unclear. Trimming took off 2 bases at V and 1 base at J, with 3 bases between the two ends. The germline gives CDR1 KGHSY, CDR2 FQNENV. This CDR3 is built from 12 residues. CDR3 region: CASSQISYEQYF. The CDR3 DNA reads TGTGCCAGCAGCCAAATATCCTACGAGCAGTACTTC.